Each of the 15 T cell receptor beta chains below was sequenced from the same sample in a study of blood T cell repertoires in COVID-19. Clones were read by immunoSEQ multiplex PCR, and TCRdb kept only the in-frame ones, dropping some. Seen here are some 330,000 clones, 85% to 90% observed once, and the top ten hold 1.5% to 2%. The source material was peripheral blood. The receptors come from a woman aged 25 to 45 with COVID-19, enrolled during active disease.

This clone was detected ten times or more. The gene calls are TRBV10-1 and TRBJ1-1; perhaps TRBD1 as D (6 bases). CDR3 length: 14 amino acids. Trimming pared 0 bases from V and 7 bases from J, leaving 12 bases between. Germline CDR1 WNHNN, CDR2 SYGVQD (reference sequence). The CDR3 sequence is CASSESFEQGEAFF. The CDR3 region has the DNA TGCGCCAGCAGTGAGTCATTCGAACAGGGTGAAGCTTTCTTT.

V gene TRBV29-1 combines with J gene TRBJ1-1; 10 bases match TRBD1. V lost 7 bases to trimming and J lost 6 bases; unmatched junction nucleotides: 2. This CDR3 region has 11 residues. The germline V gene has CDR1 SQVTM and CDR2 ANQGSEA. CDR3 amino acids: CSAGTGAEAFF. Here the CDR3 DNA reads TGCAGCGCTGGGACAGGGGCTGAAGCTTTCTTT.

The gene calls are TRBV6-5 and TRBJ2-2; TRBD1 matches 10 bases. CDR3 length: 15 residues. The germline CDR1 and CDR2 sequences are MNHEY and SVGAGI. Unmatched junction bases numbered 2, after V lost 4 bases and J lost 3 bases. The CDR3 reads CASSSGTGDTGELFF. The CDR3 coding sequence is TGTGCCAGCAGTTCTGGGACAGGGGACACCGGGGAGCTGTTTTTT.

The chain couples TRBV7-9 to TRBJ1-5; 9 positions match TRBD1. Trimming cost V 3 bases and J 1 base; bases outside gene matches: 10. This CDR3 is 18 amino acids long. Germline CDR1 SEHNR, CDR2 FQNEAQ (reference sequence). CDR3 DNA sequence: TGTGCCAGCAGCTTGGGGACAGGGTTTCTGGGGAGCAATCAGCCCCAGCATTTT. It is translated as CASSLGTGFLGSNQPQHF. Using reference TRBV7-9 and TRBJ1-5 for the parts outside the CDR3, the full variable domain is DTGVSQNPRHKITKRGQNVTFRCDPISEHNRLYWYRQTLGQGPEFLTYFQNEAQLEKSRLLSDRFSAERPKGSFSTLEIQRTEQGDSAMYLCASSLGTGFLGSNQPQHFGDGTRLSIL.

This chain joins TRBV6-5 and TRBJ1-1; D is unresolved. This CDR3 contains 16 residues. V shed 2 bases and J shed 1 base, with 14 bases lying between them. Germline lookup yields CDR1 MNHEY and CDR2 SVGAGI. The DNA for the CDR3 is TGTGCCAGCAGTTACCAGGTGGTACGGTGGAACACTGAAGCTTTCTTT. It specifies CASSYQVVRWNTEAFF.

The rearrangement uses TRBV6-4 and TRBJ2-1; 10 positions agree with TRBD2. The V and J ends lost 2 bases and 11 bases, in that order; junction bases with no gene match: 9. The CDR3 extends over 15 amino acids. The germline gives CDR1 MRHNA, CDR2 SNTAGT. The CDR3 loop is CASSDTRGSGGKQFF. CDR3 sequence (DNA): TGTGCCAGCAGTGACACGCGAGGTAGCGGGGGGAAGCAGTTCTTC.

This clone has only a few counts. The chain uses TRBV7-9 and TRBJ2-7, with 7 bases matching TRBD2. CDR3 length: 16 amino acids. Looked up from germline, CDR1 is SEHNR and CDR2 is FQNEAQ (reference sequence). Trimming cost V 4 bases and J 0 bases; bases outside gene matches: 9. The CDR3 nucleotides read TGTGCCAGCAGCTCCGCTTTGTCTAGCGGCTCCTACGAGCAGTACTTC. This gives the protein CASSSALSSGSYEQYF.

This clone was seen only a few times. This chain joins TRBV5-8 and TRBJ1-5, with 9 bases identical to TRBD1. CDR1 and CDR2 from the germline V gene are SGHTS and YDEGEE. V shed 4 bases and J 4 bases; nucleotides not matched to a gene: 6. The CDR3 has 15 amino acids. The CDR3 DNA reads TGTGCCAGCAGCGAGGGGACAGGGATGAATCAGCCCCAGCATTTT. Translating it yields CASSEGTGMNQPQHF.

In nucleotides, the CDR3 is TGTGCCAGCAGTTCAAACAATGAGCAGTTCTTC. Translated, it gives CASSSNNEQFF. The chain employs TRBV12-3 or TRBV12-4 and TRBJ2-1; D is unresolved. The V end was cut by 4 bases, the J end by 5 bases, with 3 bases between. This CDR3 has 11 amino acids.

The chain combines TRBV5-1 with TRBJ1-2, with 8 bases identical to TRBD1. Per germline, CDR1 SGHRS and CDR2 YFSETQ. J was trimmed by 8 bases and V by 4 bases; bases with no gene match: 7. CDR3 length equals 13 residues. Here the CDR3 DNA reads TGCGCCAGCAGCCTGACAGGGGTCGAGGGCTACACCTTC. It is translated as CASSLTGVEGYTF. Filled out from reference TRBV5-1 and TRBJ1-2, the complete variable domain reads KAGVTQTPRYLIKTRGQQVTLSCSPISGHRSVSWYQQTPGQGLQFLFEYFSETQRNKGNFPGRFSGRQFSNSRSEMNVSTLELGDSALYLCASSLTGVEGYTFGSGTRLTVV.

V usage is TRBV4-1 and J usage is TRBJ1-5; no definite D call. V was shortened by 1 base and J by 3 bases, with 7 bases between the two germline ends. The CDR3 is 14 amino acids. The germline CDR1 and CDR2 sequences are MGHRA and YSYEKL. CDR3 residues: CASSQAQVNQPQHF. CDR3 bases: TGCGCCAGCAGCCAAGCGCAGGTCAATCAGCCCCAGCATTTT.

The chain couples TRBV3-1 (or the pseudogene TRBV3-2) to TRBJ2-7, with 7 positions matching TRBD2. The CDR3 has 16 amino acids. The junction had 13 bases not matched to a gene; V was cut back by 4 bases and J by 4 bases. Germline V CDR1 and CDR2: LGHDT, YNNKEL (reference sequence). The CDR3 region has the DNA TGTGCCAGCAGCCCAGACCGTGGACTAGATCTTTACGAGCAGTACTTC. Its protein is CASSPDRGLDLYEQYF.

Note on this clone: In the same sample, other DNA sequences code for this CDR3. The rearrangement joins TRBV20-1 to TRBJ2-7, with 7 bases matching TRBD1. Germline loops: CDR1 DFQATT, CDR2 SNEGSKA (reference sequence). After removal of 5 bases from V and 3 bases from J, the junction contained 1 base not matched to a gene. The CDR3 consists of 11 residues. DNA for the CDR3: TGCAGTGCTGGGGACAGCTACGAGCAGTACGTC. It specifies CSAGDSYEQYV.

CDR3 protein: CASTPIYRGRSTEAFF. DNA of the CDR3: TGTGCCAGCACCCCTATATACAGGGGCAGGAGCACTGAAGCTTTCTTT. The rearrangement links TRBV27 to TRBJ1-1, with 7 nucleotides matching TRBD1. With V trimmed by 7 bases and J by 4 bases, 15 bases remained unmatched. The CDR3 is made up of 16 amino acids. Germline CDR1 and CDR2: MNHEY and SMNVEV (reference sequence).

This chain links TRBV18 with TRBJ1-6, with 8 bases lining up with TRBD1. This CDR3 comprises 14 residues. V lost 6 bases, J lost 10 bases, and 8 bases stayed unmatched. Germline V gene sequence: CDR1 KGHSH, CDR2 LQKENI. The CDR3 loop reads CASSQDRANSPLHF. CDR3 in DNA: TGTGCCAGCTCTCAGGACAGGGCGAACTCACCCCTCCACTTT.